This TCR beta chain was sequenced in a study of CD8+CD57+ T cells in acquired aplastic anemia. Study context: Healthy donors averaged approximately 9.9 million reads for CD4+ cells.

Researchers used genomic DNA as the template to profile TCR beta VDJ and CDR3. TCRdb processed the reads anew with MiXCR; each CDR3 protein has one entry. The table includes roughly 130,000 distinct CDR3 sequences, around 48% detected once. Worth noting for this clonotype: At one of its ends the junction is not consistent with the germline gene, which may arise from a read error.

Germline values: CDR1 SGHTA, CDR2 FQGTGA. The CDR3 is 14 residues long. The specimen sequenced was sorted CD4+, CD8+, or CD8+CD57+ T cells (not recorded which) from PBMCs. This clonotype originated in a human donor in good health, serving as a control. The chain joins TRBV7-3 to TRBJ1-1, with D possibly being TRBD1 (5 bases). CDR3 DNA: TGTGCCAGCAGCTTAACGGGGGAGGGGACTGAAGCATTCTTT. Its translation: CASSLTGEGTEAFF.